Below, 21 T cell receptor beta chains from the same sample are listed, as sequenced in a study of T cell responses to AZD1222 COVID-19 vaccine. Assay: immunoSEQ multiplex PCR; the TCRdb copy retains only in-frame clones and omits some. The sample consists of approximately 150,000 clones, roughly 86% of them appearing once. Sequencing used peripheral blood, obtained 28 days after the second dose of the MenACWY control vaccine. Receptors were obtained from an adult who received the MenACWY meningococcal vaccine as a control.

The sample holds one count of this clone. The gene calls are TRBV2 and TRBJ1-1; TRBD1 agrees at 8 bases. The CDR3 runs 11 residues. Germline V gene data show CDR1 as SNHLY and CDR2 as FYNNEI. The ends lost 6 bases at V and 7 bases at J; junction bases unmatched: 1. The CDR3 DNA is TGTGCCAGCAGGGGACAGGTTGAAGCTTTCTTT. Translated, it gives CASRGQVEAFF.

The gene calls are TRBV7-2 and TRBJ2-3; D is unresolved. Germline V gene lookup returns CDR1 SGHTA and CDR2 FQGNSA. The CDR3 has 14 residues. V shed 0 bases and J shed 4 bases, with 8 bases lying between them. CDR3 sequence reads: CASSLALGPDTQYF. CDR3 sequence (DNA): TGTGCCAGCAGCTTAGCGCTTGGTCCAGATACGCAGTATTTT.

The genes are TRBV7-9 and TRBJ2-7, with D perhaps matching TRBD2 (5 bases). This CDR3 is built from 14 residues. Germline values: CDR1 SEHNR, CDR2 FQNEAQ (reference sequence). V lost 7 bases to trimming and J lost 6 bases, with 19 bases between them. CDR3 in DNA: TGTGCCAGCATCCCGGGCGCGGGCTTCGGCGAGCAGTACTTC. Amino acid sequence: CASIPGAGFGEQYF.

The genes are TRBV7-2 and TRBJ1-5, with 7 bases identical to TRBD1. There are 15 residues in the CDR3. The germline V gene encodes CDR1 SGHTA and CDR2 FQGNSA. Germline trimming cut 5 bases from V and 3 bases from J; bases unmatched to any gene: 7. The CDR3 loop reads CASSQAGTVNQPQHF. CDR3 nucleotides: TGTGCCAGCAGCCAAGCCGGGACAGTCAATCAGCCCCAGCATTTT.

The V gene is TRBV24-1, the J gene TRBJ2-3; D remains unclear. CDR1 and CDR2 (germline): KGHDR, SFDVKD. The CDR3 spans 13 residues. Trimming took off 6 bases at V and 5 bases at J, with 11 bases between the two ends. CDR3 protein: CATSRQVGDTQYF. The CDR3 nucleotides read TGTGCCACCAGTCGCCAGGTGGGAGATACGCAGTATTTT.

J is TRBJ1-1 and V is TRBV5-1, with 9 bases matching TRBD1. The germline CDR1 and CDR2 sequences are SGHRS and YFSETQ. The V and J ends lost 0 bases and 2 bases, in that order; junction bases with no gene match: 17. CDR3 length: 20 amino acids. CDR3 in DNA: TGCGCCAGCAGCTTGGCCCCTCGGGGACAGGGAGGAGGTCAAAACACTGAAGCTTTCTTT. Its translation is CASSLAPRGQGGGQNTEAFF.

V is TRBV18 and J is TRBJ2-2; D not certain. This CDR3 region has 13 residues. Trimming cost V 2 bases and J 5 bases, with 6 bases left between them. From germline, CDR1 is KGHSH and CDR2 LQKENI. CDR3 bases: TGTGCCAGCTCACCAATATTGACCGGGGAGCTGTTTTTT. Protein: CASSPILTGELFF.

The chain has TRBV7-9 and TRBJ2-5, with D possibly being TRBD1 or TRBD2 (6 bases each). This CDR3 comprises 15 residues. V lost 4 bases to trimming and J lost 5 bases, with 17 bases between them. Germline CDR1 SEHNR, CDR2 FQNEAQ (reference sequence). The CDR3: CASSSTGGRWETQYF. The CDR3, as DNA: TGTGCCAGCAGCTCCACCGGGGGCAGGTGGGAGACCCAGTACTTC.

The chain joins TRBV5-1 to TRBJ1-1, with 9 bases fitting TRBD1. CDR1 and CDR2 (germline): SGHRS, YFSETQ. The CDR3 extends over 13 amino acids. The V gene end was trimmed by 2 bases and the J gene end by 10 bases; junction bases not matched to a gene: 6. The CDR3 spells CASSLQGAQGAFF. DNA for the CDR3: TGCGCCAGCAGCTTACAGGGGGCGCAGGGAGCTTTCTTT.

The chain is built from TRBV27 and TRBJ1-1; D might be TRBD1 (6 bases). Germline-derived CDR1 and CDR2 are MNHEY and SMNVEV (reference sequence). This CDR3 spans 15 amino acids. The germline V and J ends were trimmed by 7 bases and 1 base, with 16 bases remaining between them. DNA of the CDR3: TGTGCCAGCAAACAGGGATTTGCGGGGAACACTGAAGCTTTCTTT. Its translation: CASKQGFAGNTEAFF.

The chain uses TRBV10-3 and TRBJ1-4; D is undetermined. The CDR3 runs to 15 residues. Trimming pared 0 bases from V and 0 bases from J, leaving 5 bases between. Germline values: CDR1 ENHRY, CDR2 SYGVKD. CDR3 protein: CAISESRSTNEKLFF. For the CDR3, the DNA is TGTGCCATCAGTGAGTCGAGGTCAACTAATGAAAAACTGTTTTTT.

This rearrangement joins TRBV7-9 to TRBJ2-7, with 8 bases matching TRBD1. V shed 5 bases, J shed 5 bases, and the junction held 11 bases outside the gene matches. The germline gives CDR1 SEHNR, CDR2 FQNEAQ (reference sequence). This CDR3 comprises 15 residues. Here the CDR3 DNA reads TGTGCCAGCAGCCGCCAGGGGGCCTGGTCGGACGAGCAGTACTTC. Protein: CASSRQGAWSDEQYF.

V and J are TRBV7-9 and TRBJ2-3; possible D gene TRBD1, 5 bases. CDR1 and CDR2 from the germline V gene are SEHNR and FQNEAQ (reference sequence). This CDR3 region has 13 residues. Trimming pared 5 bases from V and 3 bases from J, leaving 9 bases between. CDR3 bases: TGTGCCAGCAGCGCCAAGGGGACAGATACGCAGTATTTT. This sequence encodes CASSAKGTDTQYF.

This clone has a single count. The CDR3 sequence is CASSYRGTGNTIYF. CDR3 nucleotides: TGTGCCAGCAGCTACAGGGGGACGGGAAACACCATATATTTT. This rearrangement joins TRBV2 to TRBJ1-3; 8 bases are shared with TRBD1. Germline loops: CDR1 SNHLY, CDR2 FYNNEI. Trimming took 6 bases from V and 4 from J; bases not matched to a gene: 5. This CDR3 comprises 14 residues.

The gene calls are TRBV27 and TRBJ1-4; a weak D match, TRBD1 (6 bases). CDR3 length: 15 residues. V lost 2 bases and J 10 bases, leaving 17 bases between the germline ends. Per the germline V gene, CDR1 is MNHEY and CDR2 is SMNVEV (reference sequence). Here the CDR3 DNA reads TGTGCCAGCAGTTTACTATATACGGGGGGCGGAAAACTGTTTTTT. Protein sequence: CASSLLYTGGGKLFF.

The V call is TRBV29-1, the J call TRBJ2-6; D might be TRBD2 (7 bases). Between the trimmed V and J ends, which lost 6 bases and 0 bases, there was a span of 9 bases. CDR1 is SQVTM and CDR2 is ANQGSEA in the germline V gene. The CDR3 extends over 14 amino acids. CDR3 sequence: CSVRGLSGANVLTF. CDR3 DNA sequence: TGCAGCGTGCGGGGGCTCTCTGGGGCCAACGTCCTGACTTTC.

This clone was seen only once. The chain joins TRBV5-1 to TRBJ2-3, with 9 positions matching TRBD1. The CDR3 runs to 14 residues. The germline V gene has CDR1 SGHRS and CDR2 YFSETQ. V gave up 5 bases and J gave up 3 bases; unmatched junction bases: 4. CDR3 protein: CASRLDRGTDTQYF. The CDR3, as DNA: TGCGCCAGCAGACTAGACAGGGGGACAGATACGCAGTATTTT.

The chain is built from TRBV10-3 and TRBJ2-7; D may correspond to TRBD1 or TRBD2 (5 bases each). Trimming left V 6 bases short and J 7 bases short, with 16 bases between. Germline assignment: CDR1 ENHRY and CDR2 SYGVKD. This CDR3 spans 13 amino acids. CDR3 coding DNA: TGTGCCATCAGGCCGGGACGGACGGGTGAGCAGTACTTC. Translating it yields CAIRPGRTGEQYF.

The V gene is TRBV5-4, the J gene TRBJ1-1; D is perhaps TRBD1 (6 bases). Deletions cut 4 bases from V and 5 bases from J, with 12 bases between. This CDR3 has 13 amino acids. Germline V gene sequence: CDR1 SGHNT, CDR2 YYREEE (reference sequence). The CDR3 coding sequence is TGTGCCAGCAGCATCCTTCAGGGGACTGAAGCTTTCTTT. The encoded protein is CASSILQGTEAFF.

This rearrangement joins TRBV30 to TRBJ2-3; TRBD1 matches 7 bases. V trimming: 2 bases; J trimming: 6 bases; junction bases outside the gene matches: 8. The CDR3 length is 14 residues. The germline V gene has CDR1 GTSNPN and CDR2 SVGIG (reference sequence). The CDR3 nucleotides read TGTGCCTGGAGTCAGGGGACAGTTCAGGATACGCAGTATTTT. As protein: CAWSQGTVQDTQYF.

The chain combines TRBV7-2 with TRBJ2-7, with TRBD1 identical over 11 bases. Germline CDR1 reads SGHTA; CDR2 reads FQGNSA. CDR3 length: 17 residues. Trimming removed 5 bases from V and 2 bases from J; junction bases left unmatched: 11. This CDR3 reads CASSLRTGGFGPYEQYF. The DNA of the CDR3 is TGTGCCAGCAGCCTCCGGACAGGGGGCTTCGGGCCCTACGAGCAGTACTTC.